The sequence of this TCR beta chain was determined in a study of T-cell reconstitution after alpha-beta-depleted transplantation in children. In this sample, this clonotype turned up many times. Researchers prepared the TCRbeta library using unique molecular identifiers, the study reports. A single record per CDR3 protein comes from TCRdb applying MiXCR to the PCR reads. The table records about 240,000 distinct CDR3 sequences, more than 10% of them present only once. CDR1 SGHRS and CDR2 YFSETQ come from the germline V gene. This CDR3 spans 16 amino acids. The germline V and J ends were trimmed by 0 bases and 0 bases, with 9 bases remaining between them.

V and J are TRBV5-1 and TRBJ2-2; D is unresolved. Source: PBMCs from the stem cell graft donor, taken from the stem cell graft. The receptor was derived from a human donor who donated a stem cell graft to a child with acute lymphoblastic leukemia. The CDR3 nucleotides are TGCGCCAGCAGCTTGGGCAGGATCGCGAACACCGGGGAGCTGTTTTTT. Its translation is CASSLGRIANTGELFF.